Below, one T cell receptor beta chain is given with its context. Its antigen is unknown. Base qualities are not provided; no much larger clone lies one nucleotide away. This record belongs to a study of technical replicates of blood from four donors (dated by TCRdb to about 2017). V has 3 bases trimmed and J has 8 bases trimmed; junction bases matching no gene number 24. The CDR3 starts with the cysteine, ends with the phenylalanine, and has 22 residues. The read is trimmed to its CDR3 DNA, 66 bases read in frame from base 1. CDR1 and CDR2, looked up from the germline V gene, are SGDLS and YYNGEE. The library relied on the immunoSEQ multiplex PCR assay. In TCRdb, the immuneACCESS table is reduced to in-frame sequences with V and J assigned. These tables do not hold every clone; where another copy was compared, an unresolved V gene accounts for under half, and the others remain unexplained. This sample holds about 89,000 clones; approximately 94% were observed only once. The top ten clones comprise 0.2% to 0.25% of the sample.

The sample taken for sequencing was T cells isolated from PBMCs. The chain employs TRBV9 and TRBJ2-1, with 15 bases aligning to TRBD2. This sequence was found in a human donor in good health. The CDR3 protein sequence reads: CASSAYKFPGLAGGRQRDEQFF. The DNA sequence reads TGTGCCAGCAGCGCCTACAAATTTCCGGGACTAGCGGGAGGCCGACAGAGAGATGAGCAGTTCTTC.